Listed below are T cell receptor beta chains from one sample, sequenced in a study of a mutant IDH1 vaccine in newly diagnosed glioma. The protocol was immunoSEQ multiplex PCR, while the TCRdb copy is restricted to in-frame clones and leaves out a portion. The sample includes about 68,000 clones, 84% of them seen just once. These TCRs are of unknown antigen specificity. The sample here was PBMCs, taken from a glioma patient whose treatment included an IDH1 peptide vaccine. These receptors originate from a man between 18 and 35 years old with glioma. The CDR3 runs from the conserved cysteine through the conserved F or W. Fields, in order: J gene, V gene, D gene, clone size, CDR3 DNA, CDR3 protein. A D gene is named only where the DNA matches it firmly. Expanded clones get a size class; other rows say once, few or many, or leave the size out.

>TRBJ2-1|TRBV7-2|.|once
TGTGCCAGCAGCTTCGACATGTACTACAATGAGCAGTTCTTC
CASSFDMYYNEQFF
>TRBJ1-5|TRBV6-6|TRBD1|once
TGTGCCAGCAGGGACCGCGACAGGGTGTCCCATCAGCCCCAGCATTTT
CASRDRDRVSHQPQHF
>TRBJ1-2|TRBV7-9|TRBD1|.
TGTGCCAGCAGCCCGACTCCCGGGACAGGGGGGCCCTACTACTTC
CASSPTPGTGGPYYF
>TRBJ2-3|TRBV6-6|.|.
TGTGCCAGCAACCCCGATAGCACAGATACGCAGTATTTT
CASNPDSTDTQYF
>TRBJ1-5|TRBV28|.|.
TGTGCCAGCAGTCAAACGTATAGCAATCAGCCCCAGCATTTT
CASSQTYSNQPQHF
>TRBJ1-1|TRBV2|.|few
TGTGCCAGCACAGGAAGTCTGAACACTGAAGCTTTCTTT
CASTGSLNTEAFF
>TRBJ1-4|TRBV4-2|.|.
TGTGCCAGCAGCCAGGTCATGGTTCCTAATGAAAAACTGTTTTTT
CASSQVMVPNEKLFF
>TRBJ2-6|TRBV7-2|.|.
TGTGCCAGCAGCTTATTTGGGAGCTCTGGGGCCAACGTCCTGACTTTC
CASSLFGSSGANVLTF
>TRBJ2-6|TRBV4-2|.|.
TGTGCCAGCAGGGGTCCGGGGGTGGCCGAGGGGGCCAACGTCCTGACTTTC
CASRGPGVAEGANVLTF
>TRBJ2-7|TRBV28|TRBD2|.
TGTGCCAGCAGGGGACTAGCGGGAGGATCCTACGAGCAGTACTTC
CASRGLAGGSYEQYF
>TRBJ1-5|TRBV6-1|TRBD1|.
TGTGCCAGCAACGAAAGGACAGGGAGGAATCAGCCCCAGCATTTT
CASNERTGRNQPQHF
>TRBJ1-1|TRBV11-3|TRBD1|.
TGTGCCAGCAGCTTAGATTACAAGGGGGCTGCTTTCTTT
CASSLDYKGAAFF
>TRBJ2-3|TRBV4-3|TRBD2|.
TGCGCCAGCAGCCAAGATGGGACTAGCATCGCAGATACGCAGTATTTT
CASSQDGTSIADTQYF
>TRBJ2-2|TRBV4-1|.|.
TGCGCCAGCCGCTACAGGGATACCCCCGGGGAGCTGTTTTTT
CASRYRDTPGELFF
>TRBJ2-7|TRBV6-6|.|.
TGTGCCAGCAGGCCTCAAGGGGAAGGCTACGAGCAGTACTTC
CASRPQGEGYEQYF
>TRBJ2-7|TRBV7-2|TRBD1|once
TGTGCCAGCAGCTTATTTGGGACAGGCGAGCAGTACTTC
CASSLFGTGEQYF
>TRBJ1-2|TRBV19|.|.
TGTGCCAGTAGTATAGGGGAGAGACCAGGCTATGGCTACACCTTC
CASSIGERPGYGYTF
>TRBJ1-6|TRBV30|.|.
TGTGCCTCGAAGGTCCCGGGCTCCCTCCACTTT
CASKVPGSLHF
>TRBJ2-3|TRBV2|.|.
TGTGCCAGCAAGGGGGCAGATACGCAGTATTTT
CASKGADTQYF
>TRBJ2-2|TRBV6-4|TRBD1|.
TGTGCCAGCAGTGAAGAGGGGGCACGCACCGGGGAGCTGTTTTTT
CASSEEGARTGELFF
>TRBJ2-1|TRBV5-1|.|once
TGCGCCAGCAGCCTGCTAGCTCTCAATGAGCAGTTCTTC
CASSLLALNEQFF
>TRBJ1-4|TRBV4-2|.|.
TGTGCCAGCAGCCAAGATTTGTGGGAAAAACTGTTTTTT
CASSQDLWEKLFF
>TRBJ2-7|TRBV5-1|TRBD2|.
TGCGCCAGCAGCTTGGCGGGGGGGTACCCTAAGAACGAGCAGTACTTC
CASSLAGGYPKNEQYF
>TRBJ2-7|TRBV18|TRBD2|.
TGTGCCAGCTCACCACCCATAAGCGGGAGCCACGAGCAGTACTTC
CASSPPISGSHEQYF